These 13 T cell receptor beta chains originate from one sample sequenced in a study of technical replicates of blood from a few donors. Assay: immunoSEQ multiplex PCR; the TCRdb copy retains only in-frame clones and omits some. The table has approximately 79,000 clones, about 91% seen once. The specimen was T cells isolated from PBMCs. The receptors stem from a human donor in good health.

The rearrangement uses TRBV13 and TRBJ2-7; D remains ambiguous. V lost 4 bases to trimming and J lost 2 bases, with 9 bases between them. The germline V gene has CDR1 PRHDT and CDR2 FYEKMQ (reference sequence). The CDR3 has 13 amino acids. As DNA, the CDR3 is TGTGCCAGCAGCTGGTCAGTCGCCTACGAGCAGTACTTC. Its protein product is CASSWSVAYEQYF.

The chain carries TRBV29-1 and TRBJ2-1; TRBD1 agrees at 10 bases. CDR1 and CDR2 (germline): SQVTM, ANQGSEA. Trimming cost V 7 bases and J 10 bases; bases outside gene matches: 4. The CDR3 is made up of 11 amino acids. CDR3 in amino acids: CSGTGGREQFF. CDR3 bases: TGCAGCGGGACAGGGGGGAGGGAGCAGTTCTTC.

The chain couples TRBV28 to TRBJ1-1; perhaps TRBD1 as D (5 bases). The ends were cut back, 6 bases at V and 4 bases at J, with 15 bases in the middle. There are 14 residues in the CDR3. Germline loops: CDR1 MDHEN, CDR2 SYDVKM. CDR3 region: CASSHPQGSTEAFF. The CDR3 DNA sequence: TGTGCCAGCAGCCACCCCCAGGGTTCCACTGAAGCTTTCTTT.

The chain recombines TRBV7-9 with TRBJ1-1, with D perhaps matching TRBD1 (5 bases). The CDR3 covers 14 residues. Between the trimmed V and J ends, which lost 2 bases and 6 bases, there was a span of 13 bases. The germline V gene has CDR1 SEHNR and CDR2 FQNEAQ (reference sequence). CDR3 region: CASSLSPGLAEAFF. As DNA, the CDR3 is TGTGCCAGCAGCTTATCTCCAGGGCTGGCTGAAGCTTTCTTT.

This chain links TRBV23-1 with TRBJ2-5; D is perhaps TRBD1 (5 bases). TRBV23-1 is filed as an ORF, its function uncertain. The CDR3 has 16 residues. Between the trimmed V and J ends, which lost 7 bases and 9 bases, there was a span of 27 bases. Here the CDR3 reads CASKHPDRTRWMAQYF. The CDR3 DNA reads TGCGCCAGCAAACACCCAGACAGAACAAGATGGATGGCCCAGTACTTC.

The V gene is TRBV2, the J gene TRBJ2-3; 10 bases align to TRBD2. This CDR3 has 17 amino acids. Per germline, CDR1 SNHLY and CDR2 FYNNEI. V dropped 8 bases and J dropped 3; count of bases not matched to a gene: 14. CDR3: CASWARLSSGRTDTQYF. The CDR3, as DNA: TGTGCCAGCTGGGCGCGGCTTTCTAGCGGGAGAACAGATACGCAGTATTTT.

This rearrangement joins TRBV11-2 to TRBJ2-1; D unclear. Germline CDR1 and CDR2: SGHAT and FQNNGV. V was trimmed by 2 bases and J by 2 bases, leaving 4 bases between them. This CDR3 comprises 13 residues. The CDR3 bases are TGTGCCAGCAGCTTAAACACCTACAATGAGCAGTTCTTC. Translated, it gives CASSLNTYNEQFF. The variable domain in full, with the rest retrieved from reference TRBV11-2 and TRBJ2-1, is EAGVAQSPRYKIIEKRQSVAFWCNPISGHATLYWYQQILGQGPKLLIQFQNNGVVDDSQLPKDRFSAERLKGVDSTLKIQPAKLEDSAVYLCASSLNTYNEQFFGPGTRLTVL.

The chain uses TRBV18 and TRBJ2-7; 12 positions match TRBD2. CDR1 is KGHSH, CDR2 LQKENI, per germline. V trimming: 1 base; J trimming: 7 bases; junction bases outside the gene matches: 11. The CDR3 loop spans 17 amino acids. The CDR3 nucleotides read TGTGCCAGCTCACCACGGACTCTAGCGGGAGGGCCGGATGAGCAGTACTTC. Translating gives CASSPRTLAGGPDEQYF.

The chain combines TRBV9 with TRBJ2-7; TRBD2 is a possible D gene (6 bases). CDR1 is SGDLS, CDR2 YYNGEE, per germline. This CDR3 spans 13 amino acids. Trimming shortened V by 4 bases and J by 3 bases, and 11 bases separated the two germline ends. The CDR3 loop reads CASSPGGYYEQYF. CDR3 sequence (DNA): TGTGCCAGCAGCCCTGGGGGGTACTACGAGCAGTACTTC.

The V and J genes are TRBV15 and TRBJ1-1; no clear D. V shed 0 bases and J shed 5 bases, with 10 bases lying between them. The length of the CDR3 is 14 residues. The germline CDR1 and CDR2 sequences are LNHNV and YYDKDF (reference sequence). Written as DNA, the CDR3 is TGTGCCACCAGCAGAGATCGGGGTAGTACTGAAGCTTTCTTT. It codes for CATSRDRGSTEAFF.

The chain is built from TRBV6-5 and TRBJ1-2, with D perhaps TRBD1 (5 bases). Per germline, CDR1 MNHEY and CDR2 SVGAGI. The CDR3 loop spans 13 amino acids. The germline V and J ends were trimmed by 2 bases and 6 bases, with 10 bases remaining between them. The CDR3 DNA reads TGTGCCAGCAGTTACATCCCAGGGAATGGCTACACCTTC. Translation gives CASSYIPGNGYTF.

The chain links TRBV4-2 to TRBJ2-1; 10 bases agree with TRBD2. This CDR3 is 17 amino acids long. Germline values: CDR1 LGHNA, CDR2 YNFKEQ. With 1 base clipped from V and 6 bases from J, the junction kept 9 bases outside the gene matches. The CDR3 DNA reads TGTGCCAGCAGCCAAGTAGGAGAGCGGGAGGGATTCAATGAGCAGTTCTTC. Protein: CASSQVGEREGFNEQFF.

V usage is TRBV29-1 and J usage is TRBJ2-3; TRBD2 agrees at 14 bases. CDR1 and CDR2 (germline): SQVTM, ANQGSEA. Trimming removed 5 bases from V and 5 bases from J; junction bases left unmatched: 6. The CDR3 extends over 15 amino acids. In DNA form, the CDR3 reads TGCAGCGTTAACGGACTAGCGGGAGGCGTAGATACGCAGTATTTT. Translated: CSVNGLAGGVDTQYF.